This is a list of T cell receptor beta chains from one sample in a study of OX40 agonist ivuxolimab in advanced cancers. The protocol was immunoSEQ multiplex PCR, while the TCRdb copy is restricted to in-frame clones and leaves out a portion. The table records under 85,000 clones, about 81% of them present only once. This sample comprised CD4+ or CD8+ T cells sorted from blood, obtained in a trial of the OX40 agonist ivuxolimab. These receptors came from an adult with an advanced solid tumor such as melanoma, head and neck, liver or kidney cancer. Both conserved end residues are part of each CDR3. Each record gives: J gene, V gene, CDR3 protein.

TRBJ2-2,TRBV7-3,CASSRGANTGELFF
TRBJ1-3,TRBV4-3,CASSPEEDRRNTIYF
TRBJ1-1,TRBV30,CAWSLTGEGAFF
TRBJ1-1,TRBV18,CASSDREKVTEAFF
TRBJ1-2,TRBV28,CASSLVRGDGYTF
TRBJ2-7,TRBV7-2,CASSSQTGAGYEQYF
TRBJ1-2,TRBV7-9,CASSLEAGSDYGYTF
TRBJ2-6,TRBV4-2,CASSQVWTWGQVAGANVLTF
TRBJ2-7,TRBV19,CASSLLRGDEQYF
TRBJ1-6,TRBV7-8,CASSLVARGDSPLHF
TRBJ2-2,TRBV29-1,CSGGVSNTGELFF
TRBJ2-2,TRBV7-2,CASRQFGELFF
TRBJ2-1,TRBV5-1,CASSLGNNNEQFF
TRBJ1-5,TRBV7-2,CASSLDKDQPQHF
TRBJ1-2,TRBV30,CACQRRNGYTF